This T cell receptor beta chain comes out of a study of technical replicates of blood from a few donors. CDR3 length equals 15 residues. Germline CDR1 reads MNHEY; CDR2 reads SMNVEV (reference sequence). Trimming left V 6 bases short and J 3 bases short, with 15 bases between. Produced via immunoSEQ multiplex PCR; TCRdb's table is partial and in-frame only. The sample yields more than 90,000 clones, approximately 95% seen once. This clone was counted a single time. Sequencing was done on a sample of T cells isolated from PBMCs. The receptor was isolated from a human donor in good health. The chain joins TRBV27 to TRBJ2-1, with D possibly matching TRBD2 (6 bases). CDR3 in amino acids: CASSPAGGNYNEQFF. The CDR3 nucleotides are TGTGCCAGCAGCCCGGCCGGGGGAAACTACAATGAGCAGTTCTTC.